The 26 T cell receptor beta chains below all came from one sample that was sequenced in a study of blood T cell repertoires in COVID-19. Clones were read by immunoSEQ multiplex PCR, and TCRdb kept only the in-frame ones, dropping some. The sample lists about 240,000 clones, roughly 80% occurring once. The sequenced sample consisted of peripheral blood. These receptors were taken from a woman of 80 years or more with acute or convalescent COVID-19.

This clone was detected a few times. V gene TRBV3-1 (or the pseudogene TRBV3-2) combines with J gene TRBJ2-7; 12 nucleotides match TRBD2. Unmatched junction bases numbered 4, after V lost 1 base and J lost 6 bases. Germline CDR1 is LGHDT and CDR2 is YNNKEL (reference sequence). The CDR3 runs 15 residues. The CDR3 reads CASSQASGGAREQYF. CDR3 in DNA: TGTGCCAGCAGCCAAGCTAGCGGGGGGGCGCGCGAGCAGTACTTC.

J is TRBJ2-3 and V is TRBV5-1; D unresolved. V lost 0 bases and J 4 bases, leaving 9 bases between the germline ends. This CDR3 region has 14 residues. Per the germline V gene, CDR1 is SGHRS and CDR2 is YFSETQ. Here the CDR3 DNA reads TGCGCCAGCAGCTTGGTTGAGTCGGCAGATACGCAGTATTTT. Translated: CASSLVESADTQYF. The full variable domain, its missing parts supplied by reference TRBV5-1 and TRBJ2-3, is KAGVTQTPRYLIKTRGQQVTLSCSPISGHRSVSWYQQTPGQGLQFLFEYFSETQRNKGNFPGRFSGRQFSNSRSEMNVSTLELGDSALYLCASSLVESADTQYFGPGTRLTVL.

The chain combines TRBV24-1 with TRBJ1-5; D is perhaps TRBD1 (6 bases). The V gene lost 3 bases and the J gene lost 4 bases, with 9 bases spanning the gap. This CDR3 is 14 amino acids long. In germline, CDR1 is KGHDR, CDR2 SFDVKD. CDR3 amino acids: CATSDAGENQPQHF. CDR3 bases: TGTGCCACCAGTGATGCAGGGGAGAATCAGCCCCAGCATTTT.

This chain links TRBV18 with TRBJ1-4; D may be TRBD1 (5 bases). Germline assignment: CDR1 KGHSH and CDR2 LQKENI. V lost 2 bases, J lost 14 bases, and 15 bases lay in between. The CDR3 extends over 13 amino acids. CDR3 nucleotide sequence: TGTGCCAGCTCACCAGAGTTAAAGGACAAGCTGTTTTTT. Protein: CASSPELKDKLFF.

The chain joins TRBV28 to TRBJ1-5, with 10 bases that match TRBD1. There are 15 residues in the CDR3. Trimming removed 6 bases from V and 2 bases from J; junction bases left unmatched: 4. Germline V CDR1 and CDR2: MDHEN, SYDVKM. DNA for the CDR3: TGTGCCAGCAGCCGGGACAGGGGTGGCAATCAGCCCCAGCATTTT. Its translation: CASSRDRGGNQPQHF. Combining the CDR3 with reference TRBV28 and TRBJ1-5 gives the whole variable domain DVKVTQSSRYLVKRTGEKVFLECVQDMDHENMFWYRQDPGLGLRLIYFSYDVKMKEKGDIPEGYSVSREKKERFSLILESASTNQTSMYLCASSRDRGGNQPQHFGDGTRLSIL.

The genes are TRBV18 and TRBJ1-1, with 7 bases that match TRBD1. Germline assignment: CDR1 KGHSH and CDR2 LQKENI. V trimming: 6 bases; J trimming: 6 bases; junction bases outside the gene matches: 10. CDR3 length equals 14 residues. The chain's CDR3 is CASSSTGSQPEAFF. The CDR3 DNA sequence: TGTGCCAGCTCGTCGACAGGGTCCCAACCTGAAGCTTTCTTT. The complete variable domain, with remaining parts taken from reference TRBV18 and TRBJ1-1, reads NAGVMQNPRHLVRRRGQEARLRCSPMKGHSHVYWYRQLPEEGLKFMVYLQKENIIDESGMPKERFSAEFPKEGPSILRIQQVVRGDSAAYFCASSSTGSQPEAFFGQGTRLTVV.

This clone came up a few times. This sequence joins TRBV4-1 and TRBJ1-2; TRBD1 aligns across 7 bases. V shed 2 bases and J 4 bases; nucleotides not matched to a gene: 7. Germline-derived CDR1 and CDR2 are MGHRA and YSYEKL. The CDR3 totals 15 residues. CDR3 residues: CASSQTVQGTYGYTF. The CDR3 region has the DNA TGCGCCAGCAGCCAAACCGTACAGGGGACCTATGGCTACACCTTC.

This clone was counted a single time. The chain has TRBV28 and TRBJ1-1, with 7 bases that match TRBD1. There are 14 residues in the CDR3. J was trimmed by 1 base and V by 5 bases; bases with no gene match: 4. Germline CDR1 is MDHEN and CDR2 is SYDVKM. CDR3 in amino acids: CASSARTGNTEAFF. The CDR3 DNA follows: TGTGCCAGCAGTGCGCGGACAGGGAACACTGAAGCTTTCTTT. Filled out from reference TRBV28 and TRBJ1-1, the complete variable domain reads DVKVTQSSRYLVKRTGEKVFLECVQDMDHENMFWYRQDPGLGLRLIYFSYDVKMKEKGDIPEGYSVSREKKERFSLILESASTNQTSMYLCASSARTGNTEAFFGQGTRLTVV.

The genes are TRBV2 and TRBJ1-1, with D perhaps matching TRBD1 (5 bases). Between the trimmed V and J ends, which lost 4 bases and 0 bases, there was a span of 21 bases. The germline V gene has CDR1 SNHLY and CDR2 FYNNEI. This CDR3 region has 18 residues. The DNA for the CDR3 is TGTGCCAGCAGTGTTCTGCGCAAGGGGCAGATACTGAACACTGAAGCTTTCTTT. Translating it yields CASSVLRKGQILNTEAFF.

The chain joins TRBV7-9 to TRBJ1-2; maybe TRBD1 (6 bases). The CDR3 totals 13 residues. The V and J ends lost 2 bases and 6 bases respectively, with 10 bases between them. Looked up from germline, CDR1 is SEHNR and CDR2 is FQNEAQ (reference sequence). The CDR3 bases are TGTGCCAGCAGCTTAACCAGGGGTGATGGCTACACCTTC. Translating it yields CASSLTRGDGYTF.

This clone occurred a few times. The rearrangement uses TRBV28 and TRBJ2-3, with D hard to call. Germline values: CDR1 MDHEN, CDR2 SYDVKM. The V end lost 4 bases, the J end lost 0 bases, and 11 bases lay between the germline ends. This CDR3 region has 15 residues. The CDR3 region is CASSSYRTSTDTQYF. DNA of the CDR3: TGTGCCAGCAGTTCTTACCGCACTAGCACAGATACGCAGTATTTT.

The V and J genes are TRBV6-6 and TRBJ1-2; D unclear. The length of the CDR3 is 14 residues. In germline, CDR1 is MNHNY, CDR2 SVGAGI (reference sequence). V lost 2 bases, J lost 1 base, and 8 bases lay in between. CDR3 sequence reads: CASSYLDINYGYTF. The CDR3 DNA reads TGTGCCAGCAGTTACCTCGACATTAACTATGGCTACACCTTC.

The chain uses TRBV19 and TRBJ1-5; the match to TRBD1 covers 7 bases. V shed 8 bases and J 7 bases; nucleotides not matched to a gene: 11. The CDR3 contains 14 residues. Germline V gene lookup returns CDR1 LNHDA and CDR2 SQIVND (reference sequence). The CDR3 is CASSPGTALQPQHF. The CDR3 bases are TGTGCCAGTTCCCCCGGGACAGCTCTACAGCCCCAGCATTTT.

The rearrangement uses TRBV19 and TRBJ1-2; 7 nucleotides match TRBD1. This CDR3 region has 16 residues. The V gene's germline CDR1 is LNHDA and CDR2 SQIVND (reference sequence). The V segment lost 3 bases and the J segment 1 base; nucleotides outside the gene matches: 8. The CDR3: CASSIGRGTDNYGYTF. DNA of the CDR3: TGTGCCAGTAGTATTGGTCGCGGGACAGATAACTATGGCTACACCTTC.

The gene calls are TRBV5-1 and TRBJ2-7; D possibly corresponds to TRBD2 (5 bases). The germline V gene has CDR1 SGHRS and CDR2 YFSETQ. V was pared by 4 bases and J by 6 bases, with 11 bases between. CDR3 size: 12 residues. The CDR3 DNA reads TGCGCCAGCAGCCCGGGATCCAGCGAGCAGTACTTC. Its protein is CASSPGSSEQYF. Combining the CDR3 with reference TRBV5-1 and TRBJ2-7 gives the whole variable domain KAGVTQTPRYLIKTRGQQVTLSCSPISGHRSVSWYQQTPGQGLQFLFEYFSETQRNKGNFPGRFSGRQFSNSRSEMNVSTLELGDSALYLCASSPGSSEQYFGPGTRLTVT.

The gene calls are TRBV13 and TRBJ2-5, with 16 bases matching TRBD2. V trimming: 4 bases; J trimming: 2 bases; junction bases outside the gene matches: 4. The CDR3 extends over 17 amino acids. CDR1 PRHDT and CDR2 FYEKMQ come from the germline V gene (reference sequence). CDR3 bases: TGTGCCAGCAGCTCGGGACTAGCGGGGGGGAATCAAGAGACCCAGTACTTC. Protein sequence: CASSSGLAGGNQETQYF.

The chain joins TRBV18 to TRBJ2-7; maybe TRBD1 (6 bases). From germline, CDR1 is KGHSH and CDR2 LQKENI. V lost 1 base and J 10 bases, leaving 11 bases between the germline ends. The CDR3 runs 12 residues. In DNA form, the CDR3 reads TGTGCCAGCTCACCACAGGACAGAGTTCAGTACTTC. Its translation is CASSPQDRVQYF. The full variable domain, its missing parts supplied by reference TRBV18 and TRBJ2-7, is NAGVMQNPRHLVRRRGQEARLRCSPMKGHSHVYWYRQLPEEGLKFMVYLQKENIIDESGMPKERFSAEFPKEGPSILRIQQVVRGDSAAYFCASSPQDRVQYFGPGTRLTVT.

The J gene is TRBJ2-5, the V gene TRBV4-2; D is perhaps TRBD2 (6 bases). Trimming shortened V by 1 base and J by 5 bases, and 14 bases separated the two germline ends. The CDR3 extends over 15 amino acids. Germline V gives CDR1 LGHNA, CDR2 YNFKEQ. The CDR3: CASSQGGGVSETQYF. The CDR3 nucleotides are TGTGCCAGCAGCCAAGGCGGCGGGGTGAGTGAGACCCAGTACTTC.

V is TRBV3-1 (or the pseudogene TRBV3-2) and J is TRBJ2-3; D is unresolved. CDR1 and CDR2 from the germline V gene are LGHDT and YNNKEL (reference sequence). Deletions cut 0 bases from V and 0 bases from J, with 13 bases between. CDR3 size: 17 residues. Here the CDR3 DNA reads TGTGCCAGCAGCCAAGAGGCGCACAGTCTCAGCACAGATACGCAGTATTTT. Residues: CASSQEAHSLSTDTQYF.

The chain carries TRBV24-1 and TRBJ2-3, with 9 bases fitting TRBD2. The ends lost 12 bases at V and 4 bases at J; junction bases unmatched: 13. CDR1 is KGHDR and CDR2 is SFDVKD in the germline V gene. The CDR3 runs to 15 residues. CDR3 loop: CASGARASGADTQYF. Here the CDR3 DNA reads TGTGCCTCCGGGGCAAGGGCTAGCGGGGCAGATACGCAGTATTTT.

This sequence joins TRBV6-6 and TRBJ1-1; 7 nucleotides agree with TRBD1. With 6 bases clipped from V and 9 bases from J, the junction kept 7 bases outside the gene matches. CDR3 size: 12 residues. Germline loops: CDR1 MNHNY, CDR2 SVGAGI (reference sequence). CDR3 in DNA: TGTGCCAGCAGCCCCGGGACAGAAAAAGCTTTCTTT. It is translated as CASSPGTEKAFF.

This chain joins TRBV5-4 and TRBJ2-7; 10 positions match TRBD2. The CDR3 totals 15 residues. V gave up 3 bases and J gave up 0 bases; unmatched junction bases: 3. Germline V gene data show CDR1 as SGHNT and CDR2 as YYREEE (reference sequence). CDR3 region: CASSSSGGPSYEQYF. For the CDR3, the DNA is TGTGCCAGCAGCTCTAGCGGGGGACCCTCCTACGAGCAGTACTTC.

The chain recombines TRBV7-9 with TRBJ1-1; weak D call: TRBD1 (5 bases). The germline CDR1 and CDR2 sequences are SEHNR and FQNEAQ (reference sequence). The CDR3 length is 19 residues. The V end lost 2 bases, the J end lost 3 bases, and 25 bases lay between the germline ends. The CDR3 bases are TGTGCCAGCAGCTTATACTCCGGGGGTTTAGGGACTTGGGACACTGAAGCTTTCTTT. Its protein is CASSLYSGGLGTWDTEAFF.

The chain employs TRBV14 and TRBJ2-5; possible D gene TRBD1, 6 bases. The V gene's germline CDR1 is SGHDN and CDR2 FVKESK. The CDR3 is 13 amino acids. Trimming took 0 bases from V and 10 from J, leaving 12 bases between them. CDR3 bases: TGTGCCAGCAGCCAAGATATTGGGACAAGCCAGTACTTC. Residues: CASSQDIGTSQYF.

This chain joins TRBV4-2 and TRBJ1-1; D perhaps matches TRBD1 (6 bases). Trimming removed 4 bases at V and 14 bases at J, with 17 bases between. This CDR3 is 12 amino acids long. Germline CDR1 LGHNA, CDR2 YNFKEQ. CDR3 amino acids: CASSPSGARRFF. The CDR3 DNA is TGTGCCAGCAGCCCATCAGGGGCGCGGAGGTTCTTT.

The sample holds a few counts of this clone. The chain's CDR3 is CASSLGQGRETQYF. CDR3 bases: TGTGCCAGCAGCCTCGGACAGGGGCGGGAGACCCAGTACTTC. J is TRBJ2-5 and V is TRBV14; 9 bases are shared with TRBD1. CDR1 is SGHDN and CDR2 is FVKESK in the germline V gene. The V gene end was trimmed by 4 bases and the J gene end by 5 bases; junction bases not matched to a gene: 5. The CDR3 loop spans 14 amino acids.